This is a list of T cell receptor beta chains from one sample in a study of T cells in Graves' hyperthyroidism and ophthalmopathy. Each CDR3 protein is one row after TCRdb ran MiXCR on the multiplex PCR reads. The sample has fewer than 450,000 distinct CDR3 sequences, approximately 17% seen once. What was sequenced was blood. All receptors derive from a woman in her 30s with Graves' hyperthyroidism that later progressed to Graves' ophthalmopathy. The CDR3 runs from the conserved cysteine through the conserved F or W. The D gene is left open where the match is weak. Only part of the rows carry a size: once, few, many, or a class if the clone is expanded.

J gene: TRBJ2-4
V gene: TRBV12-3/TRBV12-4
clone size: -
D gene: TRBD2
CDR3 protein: CASSRAPTAGDIQYF
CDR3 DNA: TGTGCCAGCAGCCGCGCGCCTACTGCGGGGGACATTCAGTACTTC

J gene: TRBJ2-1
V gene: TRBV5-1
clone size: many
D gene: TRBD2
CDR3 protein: CASKAGDRYNEQFF
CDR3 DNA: TGCGCCAGCAAGGCGGGGGACCGATACAATGAGCAGTTCTTC

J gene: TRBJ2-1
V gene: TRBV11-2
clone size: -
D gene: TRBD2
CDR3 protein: CASRGLASYNEQFF
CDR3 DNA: TGTGCCAGCAGAGGACTAGCCTCCTACAATGAGCAGTTCTTC

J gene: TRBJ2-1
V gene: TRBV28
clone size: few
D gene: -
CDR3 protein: CAADLGRNEQFF
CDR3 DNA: TGTGCCGCAGACCTGGGCCGCAATGAGCAGTTCTTC

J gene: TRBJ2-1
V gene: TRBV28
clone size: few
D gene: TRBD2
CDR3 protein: CASSLQLADYNEQFF
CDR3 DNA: TGTGCCAGCAGTCTACAACTAGCGGACTACAATGAGCAGTTCTTC

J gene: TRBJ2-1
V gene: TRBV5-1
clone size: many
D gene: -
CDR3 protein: CASSLSTSSYNEQFF
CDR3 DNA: TGCGCCAGCAGCTTGAGTACGAGCTCCTACAATGAGCAGTTCTTC

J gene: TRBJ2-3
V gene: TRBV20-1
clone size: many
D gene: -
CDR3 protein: CSTTQTASTDTQYF
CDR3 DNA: TGCAGTACTACCCAAACGGCCAGCACAGATACGCAGTATTTT

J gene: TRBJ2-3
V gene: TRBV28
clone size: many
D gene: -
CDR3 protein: CALGGGSTQYF
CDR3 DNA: TGTGCCCTAGGAGGGGGATCTACGCAGTATTTT

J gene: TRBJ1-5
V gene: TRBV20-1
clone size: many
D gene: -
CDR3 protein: CSARDPFSSNQPQHF
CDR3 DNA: TGCAGTGCTAGAGACCCGTTCTCCAGCAATCAGCCCCAGCATTTT

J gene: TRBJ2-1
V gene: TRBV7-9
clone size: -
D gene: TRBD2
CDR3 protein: CASSLTSGSEGNEQFF
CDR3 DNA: TGTGCCAGCAGCTTGACTAGCGGCAGCGAGGGGAATGAGCAGTTCTTC

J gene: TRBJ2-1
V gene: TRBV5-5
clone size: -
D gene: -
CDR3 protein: CASSLPGGLGNEQFF
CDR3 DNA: TGTGCCAGCAGCTTGCCTGGCGGCTTAGGGAATGAGCAGTTCTTC

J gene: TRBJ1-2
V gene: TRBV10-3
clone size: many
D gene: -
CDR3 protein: CAISGEFGYTF
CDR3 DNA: TGTGCCATCAGCGGGGAGTTCGGCTACACCTTC